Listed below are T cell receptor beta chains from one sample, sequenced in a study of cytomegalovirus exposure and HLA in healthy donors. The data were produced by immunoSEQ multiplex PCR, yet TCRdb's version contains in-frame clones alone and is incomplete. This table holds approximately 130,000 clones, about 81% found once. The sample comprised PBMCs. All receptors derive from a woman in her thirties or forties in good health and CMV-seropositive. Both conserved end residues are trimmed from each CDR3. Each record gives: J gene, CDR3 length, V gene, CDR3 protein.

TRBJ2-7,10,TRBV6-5,ASTNRGYEQY
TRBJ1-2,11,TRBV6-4,ASSDLQGSGYT
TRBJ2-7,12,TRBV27,ASGKSGPGDEQY
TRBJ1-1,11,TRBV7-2,ASSPDWNTEAF
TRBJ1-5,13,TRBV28,ASSFANQGILAQH
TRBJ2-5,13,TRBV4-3,ASSHGTSGVETQY
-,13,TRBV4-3,ASSQDQGGPYEQY
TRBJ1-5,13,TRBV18,ASSPGTDSNQPQH
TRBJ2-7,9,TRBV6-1,AVTRTYEQY
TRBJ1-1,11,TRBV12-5,ASGPGEGIEAF
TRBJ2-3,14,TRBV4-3,ASSQGEGGSTDTQY
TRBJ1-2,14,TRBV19,ASSNNLQGSSYGYT
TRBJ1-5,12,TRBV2,ASSGTGSNQPQH
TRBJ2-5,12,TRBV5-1,ASSLETSSATQY
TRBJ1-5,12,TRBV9,ASSVGQSNQPQH
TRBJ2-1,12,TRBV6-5,ASSAPGTSNEQF
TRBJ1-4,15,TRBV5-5,ASSTSQGAGTNEKLF
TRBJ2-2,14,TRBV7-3,ASSDSGGAKTGELF
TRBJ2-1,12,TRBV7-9,ASSIQGPYNEQF
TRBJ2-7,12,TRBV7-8,ASSLGEVSYEQY
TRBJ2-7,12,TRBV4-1,ASSQVVVEYEQY
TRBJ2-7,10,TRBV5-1,ASSFRGYEQY
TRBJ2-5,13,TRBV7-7,ASSLGLAVGETQY
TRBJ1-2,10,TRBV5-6,ASSVTANGYT
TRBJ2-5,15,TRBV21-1,ASSNPGDRGRGETQY
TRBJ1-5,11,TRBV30,AWGDSRNQPQH
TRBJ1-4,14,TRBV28,ASSTGQGAANEKLF
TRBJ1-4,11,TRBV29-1,SAMTGSIEKLF
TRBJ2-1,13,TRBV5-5,ASSLGREPYNEQF
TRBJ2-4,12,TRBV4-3,ASSQGRQGPIQY
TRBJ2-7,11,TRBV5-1,ASSFNRGYEQY
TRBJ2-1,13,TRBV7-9,ASSLSGGRWGEQF
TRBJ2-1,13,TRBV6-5,ASTPGTGAYNEQF
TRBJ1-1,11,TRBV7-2,ASSAGRNTEAF
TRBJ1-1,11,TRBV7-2,ASSFEGETEAF
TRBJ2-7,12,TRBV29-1,SVGRRTVPYEQY
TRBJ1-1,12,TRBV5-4,ASGPNDRVPEAF
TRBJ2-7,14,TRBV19,ATKAPPGTGNYEQY
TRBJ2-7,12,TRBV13,ASSAKPGSYEQY
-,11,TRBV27,ASSPPNSYEQY
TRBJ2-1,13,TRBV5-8,ASSLYRGSYNEQF
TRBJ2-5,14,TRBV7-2,ASSLSRPGGSETQY
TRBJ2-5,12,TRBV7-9,ASTLLGEQETQY
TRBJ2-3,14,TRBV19,ASSRLAGGWADTQY
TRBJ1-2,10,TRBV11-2,ASSSSNYGYT
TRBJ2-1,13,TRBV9,ASGGAGGTTNEQF
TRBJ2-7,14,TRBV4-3,ASSQDRTGSSYEQY